Given below is one T cell receptor beta chain in context. The sample is drawn from a study of Ad26.COV2.S vaccination and SARS-CoV-2 variants. Overall study: Ad26.COV2.S, an intramuscular injection, was given once or twice 56 days apart.

Here immunoSEQ multiplex PCR was the method, and the copy in TCRdb shows in-frame clones only, minus some. The top ten hold 1.9% of the sample, which has approximately 300,000 clones, around 84% seen once. Treatment described: some 20 received Ad26.COV2.S at low or high dose, single or two shots; about five received placebo; per-sample allocation not given. The study sampled participants on day 63 after the first vaccine or placebo injection. A Boston donor was an adult aged 18-55 years. Trimming pared 1 base from V and 5 bases from J, leaving 11 bases between. The CDR3 runs to 15 residues. The V gene's germline CDR1 is MDHEN and CDR2 SYDVKM.

Material: peripheral blood, obtained in a trial of Ad26.COV2.S vaccine versus placebo. The sequence was collected from a person between 18 and 65 years old who received the Ad26.COV2.S COVID-19 vaccine or a placebo. This sequence joins TRBV28 and TRBJ2-2; D is perhaps TRBD1 (5 bases). Here the CDR3 reads CASSLYFQGTGELFF. The CDR3 DNA reads as TGTGCCAGCAGTTTATACTTTCAGGGTACCGGGGAGCTGTTTTTT.